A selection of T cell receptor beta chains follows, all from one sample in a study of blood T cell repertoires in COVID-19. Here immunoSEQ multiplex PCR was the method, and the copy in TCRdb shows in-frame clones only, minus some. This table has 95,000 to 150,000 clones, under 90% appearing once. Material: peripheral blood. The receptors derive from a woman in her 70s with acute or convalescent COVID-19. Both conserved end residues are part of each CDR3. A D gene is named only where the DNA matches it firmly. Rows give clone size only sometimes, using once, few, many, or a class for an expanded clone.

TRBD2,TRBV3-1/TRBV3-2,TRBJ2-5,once,TGTGCCAGCAGCCAAGTGGGACTAGCGGGGTCATCGGCCCAGTACTTC,CASSQVGLAGSSAQYF
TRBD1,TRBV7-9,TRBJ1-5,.,TGTGCCAGCAGCCCGGGACAGGGGATTAATCAGCCCCAGCATTTT,CASSPGQGINQPQHF
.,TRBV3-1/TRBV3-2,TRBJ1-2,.,TGTGCCAGCAGCATTACAGGGCGGGCCTATGGCTACACCTTC,CASSITGRAYGYTF
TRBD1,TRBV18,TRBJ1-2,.,TGTGCCAGCTCACCAGCTCCCGGGACAGGGGGCGCGGACTATGGCTACACCTTC,CASSPAPGTGGADYGYTF
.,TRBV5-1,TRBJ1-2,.,TGCGCCAGCAGAATGGAGACTAACTATGGCTACACCTTC,CASRMETNYGYTF
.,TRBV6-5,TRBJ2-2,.,TGTGCCAGCAAAGTGGACAGGAACACCGGGGAGCTGTTTTTT,CASKVDRNTGELFF
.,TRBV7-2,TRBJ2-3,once,TGTGCCAGCAGCTTAGTCGGGGGGCACACAGATACGCAGTATTTT,CASSLVGGHTDTQYF
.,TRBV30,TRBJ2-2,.,TGTGCCTGGAGGTCAGGTTCCACCGGGGAGCTGTTTTTT,CAWRSGSTGELFF
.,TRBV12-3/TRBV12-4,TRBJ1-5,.,TGTGCCAGCAGTTCGGACGGGGGACCCCAGCATTTT,CASSSDGGPQHF
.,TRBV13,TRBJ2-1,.,TGTGCCAGCAGCTTTACAGGGGCGGGGTACAATGAGCAGTTCTTC,CASSFTGAGYNEQFF
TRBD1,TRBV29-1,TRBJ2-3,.,TGCAGCGGGGCGTACAGGGGGGATGGAGATACGCAGTATTTT,CSGAYRGDGDTQYF
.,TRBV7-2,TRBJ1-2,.,TGTGCCAGCAGCCCACACCTACAGGGCCCGTTTCACGCCTTC,CASSPHLQGPFHAF
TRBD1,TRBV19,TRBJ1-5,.,TGTGCCAGTAGTATCACAGGGGGGAATCAGCCCCAGCATTTT,CASSITGGNQPQHF
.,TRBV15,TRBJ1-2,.,TGTGCCACCAGCAGAGATCTCGTGGGGACATCCGATGGCTACACCTTC,CATSRDLVGTSDGYTF
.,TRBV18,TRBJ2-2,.,TGTGCCAGCTCACCACAGGCACAGGGAAGGAACACCGGGGAGCTGTTTTTT,CASSPQAQGRNTGELFF
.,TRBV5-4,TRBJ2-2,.,TGTGCCAGCAGCGTAAACAGGGACACCGGGGAGCTGTTTTTT,CASSVNRDTGELFF
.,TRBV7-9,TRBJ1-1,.,TGTGCCAGCAGCCCCAGGGGTCGAGCGAACACTGAAGCTTTCTTT,CASSPRGRANTEAFF
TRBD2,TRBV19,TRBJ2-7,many,TGTGCCAGTGGGGGACTAGCGGGGGATTCCTACGAGCAGTACTTC,CASGGLAGDSYEQYF
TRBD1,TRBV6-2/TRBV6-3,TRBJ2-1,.,TGTGCCAGCAGCCGACCACCGGGACAGGGGAGCAATGAGCAGTTCTTC,CASSRPPGQGSNEQFF
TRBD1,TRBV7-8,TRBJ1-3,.,TGTGCCAGCAGCTGGGGACAGGGCCGCTCTGGAAACACCATATATTTT,CASSWGQGRSGNTIYF
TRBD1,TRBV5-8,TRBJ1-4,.,TGTGCCAGCAGCCTGCCCAGGGGGCACCTTGCAACTAATGAAAAACTGTTTTTT,CASSLPRGHLATNEKLFF
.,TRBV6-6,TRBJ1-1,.,TGTGCCAGCAGGTCTTCAGACCGAGGCACTGAAGCTTTCTTT,CASRSSDRGTEAFF